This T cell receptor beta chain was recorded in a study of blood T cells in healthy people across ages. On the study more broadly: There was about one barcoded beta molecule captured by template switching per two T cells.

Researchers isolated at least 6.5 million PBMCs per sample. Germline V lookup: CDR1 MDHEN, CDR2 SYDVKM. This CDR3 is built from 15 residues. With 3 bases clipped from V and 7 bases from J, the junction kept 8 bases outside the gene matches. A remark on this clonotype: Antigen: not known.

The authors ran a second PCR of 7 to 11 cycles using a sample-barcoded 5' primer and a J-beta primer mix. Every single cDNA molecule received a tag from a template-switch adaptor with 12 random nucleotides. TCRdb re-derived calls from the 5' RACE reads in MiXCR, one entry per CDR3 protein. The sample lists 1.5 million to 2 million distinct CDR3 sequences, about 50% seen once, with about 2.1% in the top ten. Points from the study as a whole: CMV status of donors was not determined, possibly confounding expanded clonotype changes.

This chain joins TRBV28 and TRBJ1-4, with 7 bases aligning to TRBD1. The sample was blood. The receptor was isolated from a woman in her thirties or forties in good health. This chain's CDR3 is CASSFIQGLGEKLFF. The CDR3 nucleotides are TGTGCCAGCAGTTTCATACAGGGGCTAGGTGAAAAACTGTTTTTT. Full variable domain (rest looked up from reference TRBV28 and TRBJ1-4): DVKVTQSSRYLVKRTGEKVFLECVQDMDHENMFWYRQDPGLGLRLIYFSYDVKMKEKGDIPEGYSVSREKKERFSLILESASTNQTSMYLCASSFIQGLGEKLFFGSGTQLSVL.